Listed here are 18 T cell receptor beta chains from one sample, sequenced in a study of cytomegalovirus exposure and HLA in healthy donors. Vbeta (60) and Jbeta (13) primers were used in the PCR. Produced via immunoSEQ multiplex PCR; TCRdb's table is partial and in-frame only. The sample lists about 180,000 clones, 80% to 85% seen once, with 0.8% to 1.3% in the top ten. Material: PBMCs. These receptors all stem from a young man in good health and CMV-seronegative.

CDR3 amino acids: CASSQNRGSGETQYF. Here the CDR3 DNA reads TGCGCCAGCAGCCAGAATAGGGGGAGTGGGGAGACCCAGTACTTC. The V and J genes are TRBV4-3 and TRBJ2-5, with a tentative D call TRBD1 (6 bases). Per the germline V gene, CDR1 is LGHNA and CDR2 is YSLEER. Trimming left V 3 bases short and J 5 bases short, with 16 bases between. The CDR3 consists of 15 residues.

The chain carries TRBV7-7 and TRBJ2-1; TRBD1 matches 8 bases. Germline CDR1 is SSHAT and CDR2 is FNYEAQ (reference sequence). The V segment lost 1 base and the J segment 2 bases; nucleotides outside the gene matches: 7. CDR3 size: 17 residues. DNA of the CDR3: TGTGCCAGCAGCTTAGGGACAGGGAAGGAAACCTACAATGAGCAGTTCTTC. It specifies CASSLGTGKETYNEQFF.

The chain couples TRBV7-3 to TRBJ2-1; 14 nucleotides line up with TRBD2. The germline CDR1 and CDR2 sequences are SGHTA and FQGTGA. The V and J ends lost 10 bases and 7 bases, in that order; junction bases with no gene match: 9. This CDR3 is 15 amino acids long. CDR3 region: CATTLGTSGSNEQFF. The CDR3 DNA reads TGTGCCACGACCTTAGGGACTAGCGGGAGTAATGAGCAGTTCTTC.

V gene TRBV19 combines with J gene TRBJ2-7, with D possibly TRBD2 on 5 matching bases. Trimming took 3 bases from V and 3 from J, leaving 12 bases between them. The germline CDR1 and CDR2 sequences are LNHDA and SQIVND (reference sequence). The CDR3 has 14 amino acids. CDR3 protein: CASSMGVIYYEQYF. CDR3 coding DNA: TGTGCCAGTAGTATGGGAGTGATCTACTACGAGCAGTACTTC.

The rearrangement links TRBV6-1 to TRBJ2-7; weak D call: TRBD2 (6 bases). Germline-derived CDR1 and CDR2 are MNHNS and SASEGT. CDR3 length: 16 amino acids. The V and J ends lost 0 bases and 0 bases respectively, with 12 bases between them. In nucleotides, the CDR3 is TGTGCCAGCAGTGAAGCGCGGGGAGAGTTCTCCTACGAGCAGTACTTC. It yields the protein CASSEARGEFSYEQYF.

CDR3 sequence (DNA): TGTGCCAGTAGAAGAGTGGGGGGACGGAGCTCCTACGAGCAGTACTTC. This encodes CASRRVGGRSSYEQYF. This chain connects TRBV7-9 to TRBJ2-7; perhaps TRBD2 as D (6 bases). The CDR3 totals 16 residues. V was shortened by 9 bases and J by 0 bases, with 21 bases between the two germline ends. Germline loops: CDR1 SEHNR, CDR2 FQNEAQ (reference sequence).

This chain links TRBV11-3 with TRBJ2-7, with D maybe TRBD2 (6 bases). V lost 1 base and J 6 bases, leaving 10 bases between the germline ends. The CDR3 sequence is 13 residues long. CDR1 is SGHNT and CDR2 is YENEEA in the germline V gene. As DNA, the CDR3 is TGTGCCAGCAGCTTAGGACCGGGGGTCGAGCAGTACTTC. Its translation is CASSLGPGVEQYF.

J is TRBJ2-5 and V is TRBV4-2; maybe TRBD1 (5 bases). The J call is uncertain, as TRBJ2-7 better fits the DNA end. Germline V lookup: CDR1 LGHNA, CDR2 YNFKEQ. The length of the CDR3 is 15 residues. This chain's CDR3 is CASSQDKGWAYEQYF. CDR3 DNA sequence: TGTGCCAGCAGCCAAGATAAGGGGTGGGCCTACGAGCAGTACTTC.

The gene calls are TRBV5-1 and TRBJ2-5; D unresolved. The DNA end is a closer match to TRBJ2-7, so the J assignment may be wrong. Germline V gene lookup returns CDR1 SGHRS and CDR2 YFSETQ. The CDR3 runs to 13 residues. CDR3 amino acids: CASSVTSGYEQYF. DNA for the CDR3: TGCGCCAGCAGCGTTACTTCTGGTTACGAGCAGTACTTC.

The chain combines TRBV14 with TRBJ1-2; 9 nucleotides agree with TRBD1. CDR3 length equals 15 residues. Looked up from germline, CDR1 is SGHDN and CDR2 is FVKESK. V dropped 1 base and J dropped 5; count of bases not matched to a gene: 5. In DNA form, the CDR3 reads TGTGCCAGCAGCCAAGTTGGGACAGGGTATTATGGCTACACCTTC. Translating gives CASSQVGTGYYGYTF.

The gene calls are TRBV7-8 and TRBJ2-1, with D uncertain. V gave up 4 bases and J gave up 15 bases, with 16 bases separating them. The CDR3 is 12 residues long. Germline CDR1 reads SGHVS; CDR2 reads FQNEAQ. The CDR3 coding sequence is TGTGCCAGCAGCTACGCGTCCGGGTTCGGGTTCTTC. This encodes CASSYASGFGFF.

CDR3 in amino acids: CASSQVVGGGDYGYTF. The DNA for the CDR3 is TGCGCCAGCAGCCAAGTCGTGGGGGGAGGAGATTATGGCTACACCTTC. The chain is built from TRBV4-3 and TRBJ1-2, with TRBD1 as a possible D gene (5 bases). This CDR3 has 16 amino acids. Per the germline V gene, CDR1 is LGHNA and CDR2 is YSLEER. V was shortened by 1 base and J by 5 bases, with 17 bases between the two germline ends.

This chain links TRBV18 with TRBJ2-2; 12 nucleotides agree with TRBD2. Looked up from germline, CDR1 is KGHSH and CDR2 is LQKENI. CDR3 length: 15 amino acids. V was clipped by 3 bases and J by 5 bases; unmatched bases: 1. The CDR3 sequence is CASSPGLAGTGELFF. CDR3 sequence (DNA): TGTGCCAGCTCACCGGGACTAGCGGGTACCGGGGAGCTGTTTTTT. Drawing the rest from reference TRBV18 and TRBJ2-2, the complete variable domain is NAGVMQNPRHLVRRRGQEARLRCSPMKGHSHVYWYRQLPEEGLKFMVYLQKENIIDESGMPKERFSAEFPKEGPSILRIQQVVRGDSAAYFCASSPGLAGTGELFFGEGSRLTVL.

V is TRBV7-8 and J is TRBJ2-3; TRBD1 matches 8 bases. The V segment lost 5 bases and the J segment 3 bases; nucleotides outside the gene matches: 4. The CDR3 is 14 residues long. The V gene's germline CDR1 is SGHVS and CDR2 FQNEAQ. The CDR3 sequence is CASSQGAVTDTQYF. DNA for the CDR3: TGTGCCAGCAGCCAGGGGGCGGTGACAGATACGCAGTATTTT.

The chain carries TRBV28 and TRBJ2-5, with D possibly TRBD2 on 6 matching bases. Trimming removed 3 bases from V and 2 bases from J, with 13 bases in between. CDR1 MDHEN and CDR2 SYDVKM come from the germline V gene. The CDR3 has 15 residues. CDR3 region: CASSLLPGRQETQYF. In nucleotides, the CDR3 is TGTGCCAGCAGTTTGCTCCCGGGGAGGCAAGAGACCCAGTACTTC.

The genes are TRBV27 and TRBJ2-7; 9 bases map to TRBD2. The CDR3 is 18 residues long. The V and J ends lost 2 bases and 7 bases, in that order; junction bases with no gene match: 18. Germline CDR1 is MNHEY and CDR2 is SMNVEV (reference sequence). CDR3 loop: CASSLSLAGGGGAGEQYF. The CDR3, as DNA: TGTGCCAGCAGTTTAAGCCTGGCGGGGGGCGGGGGGGCGGGTGAGCAGTACTTC.

On this clone itself: Distinct nucleotide sequences in the sample also encode this CDR3. The CDR3 DNA sequence: TGTGCCAGCAGCGTAGCGGGGGAGACCCAGTACTTC. This sequence encodes CASSVAGETQYF. The rearrangement uses TRBV9 and TRBJ2-5; maybe TRBD2 (5 bases). This CDR3 is 12 amino acids long. The germline V gene encodes CDR1 SGDLS and CDR2 YYNGEE. Trimming took 0 bases from V and 5 from J, leaving 5 bases between them.

This clone was observed a few times. The rearrangement uses TRBV10-3 and TRBJ2-3; 8 bases fit TRBD2. Looked up from germline, CDR1 is ENHRY and CDR2 is SYGVKD. The J segment lost 2 bases and the V segment lost 4 bases, leaving 8 bases of the junction unmatched. The length of the CDR3 is 16 residues. CDR3 in DNA: TGTGCCATCAGTGTATCTAGCGGGTCATTCACAGATACGCAGTATTTT. Translated: CAISVSSGSFTDTQYF.